Below are 7 T cell receptor beta chains sequenced from a single sample in a study of T cell changes during pregnancy in multiple sclerosis. Clones were sequenced by immunoSEQ multiplex PCR, and TCRdb holds only the in-frame ones, with some missing. The top ten hold approximately 0.75% of the sample, which has 70,000 to 90,000 clones, about 94% seen once. The material was peripheral blood, obtained in the second trimester of pregnancy. The receptors were gathered from a female donor in good health, enrolled as a control in a pregnancy study.

The chain links TRBV6-1 to TRBJ1-5, with 7 bases identical to TRBD1. CDR3 length: 13 residues. V shed 8 bases and J 4 bases; nucleotides not matched to a gene: 5. Germline loops: CDR1 MNHNS, CDR2 SASEGT. CDR3 region: CASWDSGNQPQHF. CDR3 DNA: TGTGCCAGCTGGGACAGCGGGAATCAGCCCCAGCATTTT.

The J gene is TRBJ1-6, the V gene TRBV4-3; D gene uncertain. V lost 0 bases, J lost 10 bases, and 13 bases lay in between. Looked up from germline, CDR1 is LGHNA and CDR2 is YSLEER. This CDR3 region has 15 residues. The CDR3 DNA reads TGCGCCAGCAGCCAAGATCGAAGCCTCATATCACCCCTCCACTTT. Translating it yields CASSQDRSLISPLHF.

The V call is TRBV18, the J call TRBJ2-3, with 10 bases lining up with TRBD1. This CDR3 contains 15 residues. Losses at the gene ends were 4 bases for V and 4 bases for J; bases not matched to a gene: 5. Germline loops: CDR1 KGHSH, CDR2 LQKENI. The chain's CDR3 is CASSRSGTGADTQYF. For the CDR3, the DNA is TGTGCCAGCTCACGCTCCGGGACAGGGGCAGATACGCAGTATTTT.

This rearrangement joins TRBV19 to TRBJ2-3; maybe TRBD2 (5 bases). The germline V and J ends were trimmed by 3 bases and 0 bases, with 16 bases remaining between them. The CDR3 contains 17 residues. Germline assignment: CDR1 LNHDA and CDR2 SQIVND (reference sequence). The CDR3 spells CASSIFAGGGSTDTQYF. CDR3 nucleotide sequence: TGTGCCAGTAGTATCTTTGCAGGCGGCGGGAGCACAGATACGCAGTATTTT.

The chain carries TRBV19 and TRBJ1-2; possibly TRBD1 for D (5 bases). The germline V and J ends were trimmed by 0 bases and 0 bases, with 8 bases remaining between them. The CDR3 totals 15 residues. Germline CDR1 reads LNHDA; CDR2 reads SQIVND (reference sequence). For the CDR3, the DNA is TGTGCCAGTAGTATAGATCCGGGGGCTAACTATGGCTACACCTTC. It translates to CASSIDPGANYGYTF.

V usage is TRBV7-2 and J usage is TRBJ1-5; 9 positions match TRBD1. J was trimmed by 4 bases and V by 5 bases; bases with no gene match: 6. Looked up from germline, CDR1 is SGHTA and CDR2 is FQGNSA. CDR3 length equals 15 residues. The CDR3 spells CASSLRDRENQPQHF. As DNA, the CDR3 is TGTGCCAGCAGCCTTCGGGACAGGGAGAATCAGCCCCAGCATTTT.

The rearrangement links TRBV7-9 to TRBJ1-1; D not resolved. CDR3 length: 14 amino acids. The V end lost 1 base, the J end lost 5 bases, and 11 bases lay between the germline ends. CDR1 is SEHNR and CDR2 is FQNEAQ in the germline V gene (reference sequence). CDR3: CASSLGPEKTEAFF. The CDR3 DNA reads TGTGCCAGCAGCTTAGGACCGGAGAAAACTGAAGCTTTCTTT.